One sample yielded the 31 T cell receptor beta chains listed below, sequenced in a study of shared clonotypes between healthy human individuals. Repertoires were generated with immunoSEQ multiplex PCR, while TCRdb's copy carries only in-frame clones and drops some. The sample holds some 680,000 clones; 73% are singletons and the top ten take 1.5% to 2%. Sequenced material: memory CD4+ T cells sorted from blood. This sample's subset: CD45RA-negative fraction. These receptors were obtained from a woman aged 30 to 39 in good health.

The chain couples TRBV5-6 to TRBJ1-1; TRBD1 agrees at 7 bases. The length of the CDR3 is 14 residues. Trimming cost V 3 bases and J 1 base; bases outside gene matches: 3. Germline V gene data show CDR1 as SGHDT and CDR2 as YYEEEE. CDR3 protein: CASSSGQPNTEAFF. In DNA form, the CDR3 reads TGTGCCAGCAGCTCGGGACAGCCGAACACTGAAGCTTTCTTT.

The V call is TRBV5-6, the J call TRBJ1-2; no firm D call. From germline, CDR1 is SGHDT and CDR2 YYEEEE. Between the trimmed V and J ends, which lost 0 bases and 3 bases, there was a span of 15 bases. This CDR3 has 16 amino acids. The CDR3 coding sequence is TGTGCCAGCAGCTTGGCCGGACCTACCGCTGACTATGGCTACACCTTC. Translated: CASSLAGPTADYGYTF.

The V and J genes are TRBV27 and TRBJ2-5; 7 nucleotides align to TRBD1. With the DNA end fitting TRBJ2-7 better, the J assignment may be wrong. CDR3 length: 15 residues. CDR1 is MNHEY, CDR2 SMNVEV, per germline (reference sequence). The CDR3 loop reads CASSMTGIIGYEQYF. In nucleotides, the CDR3 is TGTGCCAGCAGTATGACAGGGATAATCGGCTACGAGCAGTACTTC.

This chain connects TRBV18 to TRBJ1-3; 7 positions agree with TRBD1. This CDR3 is built from 15 residues. V gave up 4 bases and J gave up 1 base; unmatched junction bases: 4. CDR1 is KGHSH, CDR2 LQKENI, per germline. As DNA, the CDR3 is TGTGCCAGCTCACTTTCACAGGGGTCTGGAAACACCATATATTTT. This encodes CASSLSQGSGNTIYF.

J is TRBJ1-2 and V is TRBV7-9; D is uncertain. Between the trimmed V and J ends, which lost 5 bases and 8 bases, there was a span of 21 bases. This CDR3 has 15 amino acids. Looked up from germline, CDR1 is SEHNR and CDR2 is FQNEAQ (reference sequence). In DNA, the CDR3 is TGTGCCAGCAGCGAACCCGGGAGCACGGTTAGAGGCTACACCTTC. This encodes CASSEPGSTVRGYTF. The full variable domain, with the rest looked up from reference TRBV7-9 and TRBJ1-2, is DTGVSQNPRHKITKRGQNVTFRCDPISEHNRLYWYRQTLGQGPEFLTYFQNEAQLEKSRLLSDRFSAERPKGSFSTLEIQRTEQGDSAMYLCASSEPGSTVRGYTFGSGTRLTVV.

This chain links TRBV28 with TRBJ2-3; D is unclear. Trimming removed 8 bases at V and 6 bases at J, with 18 bases between. Per germline, CDR1 MDHEN and CDR2 SYDVKM. This CDR3 spans 14 amino acids. CDR3 sequence: CASLRAANVDTQYF. The CDR3 DNA follows: TGTGCCAGCCTAAGGGCAGCTAACGTTGATACGCAGTATTTT.

The chain uses TRBV30 and TRBJ1-1; D remains unclear. V lost 3 bases to trimming and J lost 10 bases, with 15 bases between them. CDR1 is GTSNPN and CDR2 is SVGIG in the germline V gene (reference sequence). The CDR3 is 12 amino acids. The CDR3 reads CAWRVGTGRAFF. In DNA form, the CDR3 reads TGTGCCTGGAGAGTTGGAACGGGTAGAGCTTTCTTT. Filled out from reference TRBV30 and TRBJ1-1, the complete variable domain reads SQTIHQWPATLVQPVGSPLSLECTVEGTSNPNLYWYRQAAGRGLQLLFYSVGIGQISSEVPQNLSASRPQDRQFILSSKKLLLSDSGFYLCAWRVGTGRAFFGQGTRLTVV.

The chain carries TRBV30 and TRBJ1-5, with TRBD1 as a possible D gene (5 bases). Looked up from germline, CDR1 is GTSNPN and CDR2 is SVGIG (reference sequence). The CDR3 loop spans 13 amino acids. V lost 4 bases and J lost 5, with 12 bases in between. The CDR3 sequence is CAWTGGLDQPQHF. The CDR3 bases are TGTGCCTGGACGGGGGGATTGGATCAGCCCCAGCATTTT.

DNA for the CDR3: TGTGCCAGCAGCCCCCCGGGAGGAGGGTGGAGGTATGGCACAGATACGCAGTATTTT. Amino acids: CASSPPGGGWRYGTDTQYF. The V and J genes are TRBV7-9 and TRBJ2-3, with TRBD2 matching 7 bases. Germline loops: CDR1 SEHNR, CDR2 FQNEAQ (reference sequence). Trimming removed 5 bases from V and 1 base from J; junction bases left unmatched: 18. The CDR3 loop spans 19 amino acids.

This sequence joins TRBV7-9 and TRBJ2-1; no firm D call. V lost 5 bases and J 0 bases, leaving 14 bases between the germline ends. The germline V gene encodes CDR1 SEHNR and CDR2 FQNEAQ (reference sequence). The CDR3 extends over 16 amino acids. CDR3 loop: CASSLTAGHSYNEQFF. The DNA for the CDR3 is TGTGCCAGCAGCCTCACGGCCGGGCACTCCTACAATGAGCAGTTCTTC.

This clone was counted a single time. The chain employs TRBV29-1 and TRBJ1-4; D is undetermined. The ends were cut back, 5 bases at V and 10 bases at J, with 14 bases in the middle. Germline V lookup: CDR1 SQVTM, CDR2 ANQGSEA. The CDR3 runs to 12 residues. As DNA, the CDR3 is TGCAGCGTTCGGGCAGGTGGTAGAAAACTGTTTTTT. It codes for CSVRAGGRKLFF.

The J gene is TRBJ2-5, the V gene TRBV5-1; 9 bases fit TRBD2. Germline assignment: CDR1 SGHRS and CDR2 YFSETQ. Trimming cost V 4 bases and J 1 base; bases outside gene matches: 2. The CDR3 extends over 14 amino acids. The CDR3 sequence is CASSRGLAQETQYF. The CDR3 DNA reads TGCGCCAGCAGCAGGGGACTAGCCCAAGAGACCCAGTACTTC.

This clone came up a few times. The rearrangement joins TRBV2 to TRBJ1-1; 7 bases are a match to TRBD1. In germline, CDR1 is SNHLY, CDR2 FYNNEI. The CDR3 consists of 15 residues. V was pared by 7 bases and J by 3 bases, with 11 bases of the junction left unmatched. CDR3 in DNA: TGTGCCAGCACCAAAGGGGAGGGGGCAGACACTGAAGCTTTCTTT. Amino acid sequence: CASTKGEGADTEAFF.

The chain has TRBV5-1 and TRBJ1-1, with 9 bases that match TRBD1. Germline V gene data show CDR1 as SGHRS and CDR2 as YFSETQ. The CDR3 sequence is 14 residues long. Trimming took 4 bases from V and 4 from J; bases not matched to a gene: 5. The CDR3 reads CASSVGQGPTEAFF. In DNA form, the CDR3 reads TGCGCCAGCAGCGTAGGACAGGGGCCCACTGAAGCTTTCTTT.

J is TRBJ1-3 and V is TRBV27, with D tentatively TRBD1 (5 bases). Germline values: CDR1 MNHEY, CDR2 SMNVEV (reference sequence). The V end was cut by 0 bases, the J end by 7 bases, with 10 bases between. The CDR3 is 14 residues long. The CDR3 protein is CASSLSDIGNTIYF. The CDR3 DNA sequence: TGTGCCAGCAGTTTATCGGACATTGGCAACACCATATATTTT.

This clone was picked up one time. The chain carries TRBV10-3 and TRBJ2-2; unclear D gene. The germline CDR1 and CDR2 sequences are ENHRY and SYGVKD. This CDR3 contains 15 residues. Trimming pared 10 bases from V and 0 bases from J, leaving 15 bases between. The CDR3 bases are TGTGCCACCCGCTGGGCGGCAGCGAACACCGGGGAGCTGTTTTTT. Encoded protein: CATRWAAANTGELFF.

V and J are TRBV4-2 and TRBJ2-7; tentatively, D is TRBD2 (5 bases). V was trimmed by 3 bases and J by 0 bases, leaving 15 bases between them. The germline V gene encodes CDR1 LGHNA and CDR2 YNFKEQ. The CDR3 contains 16 residues. This CDR3 reads CASSQAQTTYSYEQYF. CDR3 bases: TGTGCCAGCAGCCAGGCACAGACTACTTACTCCTACGAGCAGTACTTC.

V and J are TRBV5-4 and TRBJ2-7, with TRBD1 identical over 9 bases. The germline CDR1 and CDR2 sequences are SGHNT and YYREEE (reference sequence). This CDR3 contains 13 residues. The trim removed 6 bases at V and 5 bases at J, leaving 6 bases unmatched. The DNA of the CDR3 is TGTGCCAGCAACAGGGGGCCGGCCAACGAGCAGTACTTC. Its protein product is CASNRGPANEQYF.

The J gene is TRBJ2-7, the V gene TRBV29-1; D call uncertain. The germline V gene encodes CDR1 SQVTM and CDR2 ANQGSEA. The V and J ends lost 0 bases and 9 bases respectively, with 9 bases between them. The CDR3 length is 11 residues. The CDR3 DNA reads TGCAGCGTTGAAGATCAGGCAGCGCAGTACTTC. This translates into CSVEDQAAQYF.

The V call is TRBV28, the J call TRBJ1-2, with D unclear. This CDR3 region has 12 residues. The germline V gene has CDR1 MDHEN and CDR2 SYDVKM. Trimming removed 2 bases from V and 3 bases from J, with 4 bases in between. Written as DNA, the CDR3 is TGTGCCAGCAGTTTAATGGACTATGGCTACACCTTC. It translates to CASSLMDYGYTF.

In its sample, this clone was seen a few times. The V call is TRBV28, the J call TRBJ2-7; D could derive from TRBD1 or TRBD2 (5 bases each). This CDR3 comprises 13 residues. Germline assignment: CDR1 MDHEN and CDR2 SYDVKM. V was pared by 8 bases and J by 3 bases, with 14 bases between. CDR3 residues: CASGGRAGYEQYF. The CDR3 DNA reads as TGTGCCAGCGGGGGAAGGGCGGGCTACGAGCAGTACTTC.

This chain's CDR3 is CASSPGPGNTGELFF. The CDR3 nucleotides read TGCGCCAGCAGCCCAGGGCCGGGGAACACCGGGGAGCTGTTTTTT. This chain joins TRBV4-1 and TRBJ2-2; D may be TRBD1 (5 bases). The CDR3 has 15 residues. The germline V and J ends were trimmed by 4 bases and 1 base, with 10 bases remaining between them. Germline-derived CDR1 and CDR2 are MGHRA and YSYEKL.

This clone was detected ten times or more. The rearrangement joins TRBV13 to TRBJ1-2, with D perhaps matching TRBD1 (6 bases). Germline CDR1 PRHDT, CDR2 FYEKMQ (reference sequence). Trimming left V 5 bases short and J 7 bases short, with 17 bases between. This CDR3 is built from 14 residues. Here the CDR3 DNA reads TGTGCCAGCAGCAGGCAGGGGATTCAGAGTGGCTACACCTTC. Translating it yields CASSRQGIQSGYTF.

The chain combines TRBV7-3 with TRBJ2-3; 9 nucleotides line up with TRBD2. Germline-derived CDR1 and CDR2 are SGHTA and FQGTGA. This CDR3 has 14 amino acids. The V gene end was trimmed by 1 base and the J gene end by 7 bases; junction bases not matched to a gene: 3. The CDR3 is CASSLSSGSNTQYF. CDR3 DNA sequence: TGTGCCAGCAGCTTAAGTAGCGGGAGCAATACGCAGTATTTT.

V is TRBV9 and J is TRBJ1-1; TRBD1 is a possible D gene (5 bases). Trimming removed 1 base at V and 3 bases at J, with 13 bases between. The CDR3 has 15 residues. The germline gives CDR1 SGDLS, CDR2 YYNGEE. This chain's CDR3 is CASSVRASGDTEAFF. In DNA form, the CDR3 reads TGTGCCAGCAGCGTAAGGGCGTCGGGGGACACTGAAGCTTTCTTT.

The CDR3 DNA sequence: TGTGCCAGTAGTATACAGCCGAAGAGTGACACCGGGGAGCTGTTTTTT. Its protein product is CASSIQPKSDTGELFF. The chain has TRBV19 and TRBJ2-2; D not certain. The CDR3 totals 16 residues. Germline V CDR1 and CDR2: LNHDA, SQIVND (reference sequence). Trimming pared 2 bases from V and 3 bases from J, leaving 13 bases between.

The table lists this clone with a few counts. The CDR3 region has the DNA TGCAGCGCAAGCGGGGGTGGGGGCAATCAGCCCCAGCATTTT. Its translation is CSASGGGGNQPQHF. The gene calls are TRBV29-1 and TRBJ1-5, with D perhaps matching TRBD1 (5 bases). Trimming stripped 7 bases from V and 2 bases from J, with 15 bases between. The CDR3 loop spans 14 amino acids. The V gene's germline CDR1 is SQVTM and CDR2 ANQGSEA.

V gene TRBV21-1 combines with J gene TRBJ2-7; the table's D call TRBD1 went unverified against the DNA. TRBV21-1 is described as a pseudogene. CDR3 size: 18 residues. DNA for the CDR3: TGTGCCAGCAGCAAAGTGTACAGGGGGCGAGTGTACTCCTACGAGCAGTACTTC. Translating it yields CASSKVYRGRVYSYEQYF.

The table lists this clone with a count of one. The chain recombines TRBV30 with TRBJ1-5; D is perhaps TRBD1 (6 bases). With 2 bases removed from V and 3 bases from J, the gap between germline ends came to 11 bases. CDR3 length: 14 residues. The V gene's germline CDR1 is GTSNPN and CDR2 SVGIG (reference sequence). CDR3 loop: CAWSWGGFNQPQHF. The CDR3 nucleotides read TGTGCCTGGAGTTGGGGGGGCTTCAATCAGCCCCAGCATTTT. Together with reference TRBV30 and TRBJ1-5, the CDR3 gives the full variable domain: SQTIHQWPATLVQPVGSPLSLECTVEGTSNPNLYWYRQAAGRGLQLLFYSVGIGQISSEVPQNLSASRPQDRQFILSSKKLLLSDSGFYLCAWSWGGFNQPQHFGDGTRLSIL.

About this clone: The CDR3 carries no conserved terminal phenylalanine or tryptophan, so it likely arises from a read error. It is unclear where the CDR3 begins or ends on the DNA, so no DNA is shown, and the CDR3 is as TCRdb lists it. The chain is built from TRBV6-6 and TRBJ1-1; the tabulated D call, TRBD1, remains unverified against the DNA. The CDR3 contains 13 residues when both ends are counted. CDR1 is MNHNY and CDR2 is SVGAGI in the germline V gene (reference sequence). This CDR3 reads CASSYLDRSGYRT.

In nucleotides, the CDR3 is TGTGCCAGCAGTCCCGGCGGGAGACGAGCTTTCTTT. Translated: CASSPGGRRAFF. This chain connects TRBV27 to TRBJ1-1, with D unresolved. V was pared by 5 bases and J by 10 bases, with 14 bases between. This CDR3 has 12 amino acids. In germline, CDR1 is MNHEY, CDR2 SMNVEV (reference sequence).